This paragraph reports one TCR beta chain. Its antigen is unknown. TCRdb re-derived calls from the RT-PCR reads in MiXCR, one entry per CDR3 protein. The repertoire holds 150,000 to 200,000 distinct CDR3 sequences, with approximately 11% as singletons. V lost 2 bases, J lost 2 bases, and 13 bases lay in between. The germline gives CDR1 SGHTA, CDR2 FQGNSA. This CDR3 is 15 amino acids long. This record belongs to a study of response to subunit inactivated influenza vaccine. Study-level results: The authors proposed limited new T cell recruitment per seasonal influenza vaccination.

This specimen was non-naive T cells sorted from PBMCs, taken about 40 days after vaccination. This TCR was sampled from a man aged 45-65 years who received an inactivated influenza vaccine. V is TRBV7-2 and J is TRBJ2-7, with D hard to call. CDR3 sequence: CASSLPGMLTYEQYF. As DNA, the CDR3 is TGTGCCAGCAGCTTACCGGGTATGCTGACCTACGAGCAGTACTTC.